These 9 T cell receptor beta chains originate from one sample sequenced in a study of radiation and T cells in renal cell carcinoma (dated by TCRdb to 2018 to 2020). What the time point label conveys for this sample: baseline pretreatment blood. This specimen's treatment or condition label, interpreted: 15 Gy SBRT to primary tumor, nephrectomy 4 weeks later. The library was produced with the immunoSEQ multiplex PCR assay. Imported from immuneACCESS, the table was reduced by TCRdb to in-frame sequences with V and J called. These copies leave out some clones; in studies compared against another copy, an unresolved V gene accounts for under half, and the cause of the remainder is not known. This sample is represented by over 120,000 clones; around nine tenths of them were singletons. Of the sample, about 11% is held by the ten largest clones. This sample comprised blood, obtained from a patient whose treatment included radiotherapy and nephrectomy. These receptors were collected from a woman aged 50 to 60 with renal cell carcinoma.

The chain's CDR3 is CASSILSGGQNTEAFF. Written as DNA, the CDR3 is TGTGCCAGTAGTATATTGAGTGGGGGACAGAACACTGAAGCTTTCTTT. The chain employs TRBV19 and TRBJ1-1; D perhaps matches TRBD1 (6 bases). V lost 2 bases and J 1 base, leaving 14 bases between the germline ends. The germline gives CDR1 LNHDA, CDR2 SQIVND (reference sequence). The CDR3 is 16 residues long.

The gene calls are TRBV7-2 and TRBJ1-4, with 10 bases matching TRBD1. Per the germline V gene, CDR1 is SGHTA and CDR2 is FQGNSA. Trimming cost V 1 base and J 6 bases; bases outside gene matches: 2. CDR3 length: 15 amino acids. The CDR3 reads CASSLGGQGYEKLFF. Here the CDR3 DNA reads TGTGCCAGCAGCTTAGGGGGACAGGGGTATGAAAAACTGTTTTTT.

The chain combines TRBV10-3 with TRBJ2-7; 7 bases match TRBD1. V gave up 11 bases and J gave up 1 base; unmatched junction bases: 5. Germline CDR1 reads ENHRY; CDR2 reads SYGVKD. The CDR3 runs to 12 residues. The CDR3: CAAQGDSYEQYF. In nucleotides, the CDR3 is TGTGCCGCCCAGGGGGATTCCTACGAGCAGTACTTC.

V usage is TRBV7-2 and J usage is TRBJ2-4; TRBD1 matches 8 bases. The CDR3 contains 12 residues. V lost 4 bases and J lost 9; bases outside the gene matches: 2. The germline V gene has CDR1 SGHTA and CDR2 FQGNSA. CDR3 bases: TGTGCCAGCAGCTACGACAGGGGCATTCAGTACTTC. This sequence encodes CASSYDRGIQYF.

This clone was seen only once. The chain combines TRBV2 with TRBJ1-2; TRBD1 matches 10 bases. Germline V gene data show CDR1 as SNHLY and CDR2 as FYNNEI. The CDR3 loop spans 15 amino acids. The J segment lost 9 bases and the V segment lost 5 bases, leaving 12 bases of the junction unmatched. The CDR3 spells CASSPGTGAAGSYTF. The CDR3, as DNA: TGTGCCAGCAGTCCCGGGACAGGGGCCGCGGGGAGCTACACCTTC.

The chain employs TRBV6-1 and TRBJ1-6; TRBD1 matches at 9 bases. The V and J ends lost 0 bases and 4 bases, in that order; junction bases with no gene match: 16. The CDR3 length is 21 residues. From germline, CDR1 is MNHNS and CDR2 SASEGT. DNA for the CDR3: TGTGCCAGCAGTGAAGCGAGGGGGACAGGGTATATACCGCCTTATAATTCACCCCTCCACTTT. It translates to CASSEARGTGYIPPYNSPLHF.

The chain has TRBV5-5 and TRBJ2-1; 11 bases are shared with TRBD2. V shed 0 bases, J shed 8 bases, and the junction held 4 bases outside the gene matches. The CDR3 runs 15 residues. CDR1 is SGHKS, CDR2 YYEKEE, per germline (reference sequence). CDR3: CASSLELAGVYEQFF. The CDR3 bases are TGTGCCAGCAGCTTGGAACTAGCGGGGGTCTATGAGCAGTTCTTC.

This clone was recorded once. The chain joins TRBV19 to TRBJ2-1, with 11 nucleotides matching TRBD1. The germline gives CDR1 LNHDA, CDR2 SQIVND (reference sequence). The CDR3 is made up of 17 amino acids. Losses at the gene ends were 1 base for V and 5 bases for J; bases not matched to a gene: 7. The CDR3 DNA follows: TGTGCCAGTAGTATAGGGCCGGGACAGGGGGTCCACAATGAGCAGTTCTTC. Amino acids: CASSIGPGQGVHNEQFF.

J is TRBJ1-2 and V is TRBV28, with no clear D. Trimming removed 3 bases from V and 2 bases from J, with 7 bases in between. From germline, CDR1 is MDHEN and CDR2 SYDVKM. This CDR3 comprises 13 residues. CDR3 in DNA: TGTGCCAGCAGTTTTGTCAGGAACTATGGCTACACCTTC. Translation gives CASSFVRNYGYTF.